The rows below give T cell receptor beta chains drawn from one sample of a study of cytomegalovirus exposure and HLA in healthy donors. This table comes from immunoSEQ multiplex PCR, and its TCRdb copy is limited to in-frame clones, with some not included. This table holds 150,000 to 200,000 clones, 81% found once. The sample consisted of PBMCs. The receptors originated from a woman aged 18-29 years in good health and CMV-seronegative. Both conserved end residues are part of each CDR3. The order of the fields is D gene, CDR3 length, clone size, V gene, J gene, CDR3 protein, CDR3 DNA. D genes are given only for firm matches. Size values are once, few and many counts, or a class for expanded clones, and some rows have none.

TRBD2	14	-	TRBV2	TRBJ2-7	CASSEAGPSYEQYF	TGTGCCAGCAGCGAAGCGGGGCCCTCCTACGAGCAGTACTTC
TRBD2	15	few	TRBV27	TRBJ2-3	CASSPRTSGSDTQYF	TGTGCCAGCAGTCCCCGGACTAGCGGGAGTGATACGCAGTATTTT
TRBD1	19	-	TRBV28	TRBJ1-6	CASSSQGANQPSYNSPLHF	TGTGCCAGCAGTTCCCAGGGGGCAAATCAACCCTCCTATAATTCACCCCTCCACTTT
TRBD1	15	-	TRBV6-4	TRBJ1-1	CASSDNTGGRTEAFF	TGTGCCAGCAGTGACAACACAGGGGGCAGGACTGAAGCTTTCTTT
TRBD1	14	-	TRBV10-3	TRBJ1-2	CAISEDRVRGGYTF	TGTGCCATCAGTGAGGACAGGGTGCGAGGTGGCTACACCTTC
TRBD1	14	few	TRBV5-1	TRBJ1-2	CASSLGQGGYGYTF	TGCGCCAGCAGCCTAGGACAGGGGGGCTATGGCTACACCTTC
-	12	-	TRBV7-2	TRBJ1-6	CASSLSRSPLHF	TGTGCCAGCAGCTTATCGAGGTCACCCCTCCACTTT
-	14	few	TRBV2	TRBJ1-4	CASSGLATNEKLFF	TGTGCCAGCAGTGGACTCGCAACTAATGAAAAACTGTTTTTT
TRBD1	14	-	TRBV6-1	TRBJ1-4	CASSERVQGGKLFF	TGTGCCAGCAGTGAAAGGGTACAGGGGGGAAAACTGTTTTTT
TRBD1	15	-	TRBV14	TRBJ2-2	CASSPWDRATGELFF	TGTGCCAGCAGCCCTTGGGACAGGGCGACCGGGGAGCTGTTTTTT
-	18	-	TRBV7-3	TRBJ2-1	CASSGDASSGVSYNEQFF	TGTGCCAGCAGCGGGGATGCATCCTCGGGGGTCTCCTACAATGAGCAGTTCTTC
-	15	few	TRBV4-1	TRBJ1-2	CASSQDFDRRYGYTF	TGCGCCAGCAGCCAAGATTTCGACAGAAGATATGGCTACACCTTC
TRBD2	15	-	TRBV2	TRBJ2-5	CASSESGGEQETQYF	TGTGCCAGCAGTGAATCGGGAGGGGAGCAAGAGACCCAGTACTTC
-	19	few	TRBV15	TRBJ1-4	CATSRPPGPGSVGGEKLFF	TGTGCCACCAGCAGACCCCCGGGACCTGGTTCGGTGGGAGGTGAAAAACTGTTTTTT
-	13	-	TRBV2	TRBJ2-5	CASMGTNEETQYF	TGTGCCAGCATGGGGACAAACGAAGAGACCCAGTACTTC
-	14	-	TRBV29-1	TRBJ1-6	CSCAEGSYNSPLHF	TGCAGCTGCGCTGAGGGCTCTTATAATTCACCCCTCCACTTT
TRBD1	12	few	TRBV2	TRBJ2-7	CARGQNSYEQYF	TGTGCCAGGGGACAGAATTCCTACGAGCAGTACTTC
TRBD1	15	few	TRBV19	TRBJ1-1	CASSRRDRLNTEAFF	TGTGCCAGTAGTCGGCGGGACAGACTGAACACTGAAGCTTTCTTT
-	15	-	TRBV6-1	TRBJ2-2	CASSEARWDTGELFF	TGTGCCAGCAGTGAGGCCAGGTGGGACACCGGGGAGCTGTTTTTT
-	17	-	TRBV11-2	TRBJ2-7	CASSSLARGTSSYEQYF	TGTGCCAGCAGCTCTCTTGCTAGAGGCACCAGCTCCTACGAGCAGTACTTC
-	17	few	TRBV11-1	TRBJ2-1	CASSLKMPGVSYNEQFF	TGTGCCAGCAGCTTAAAGATGCCGGGGGTCTCCTACAATGAGCAGTTCTTC
TRBD1	15	once	TRBV2	TRBJ2-5	CASRGRQGSLETQYF	TGTGCCAGCAGGGGTCGACAGGGTAGTTTAGAGACCCAGTACTTC
TRBD1	15	few	TRBV4-1	TRBJ2-7	CASSQRPGQGIEQYF	TGCGCCAGCAGCCAAAGACCGGGACAGGGGATCGAGCAGTACTTC
TRBD2	14	once	TRBV7-9	TRBJ2-1	CASSFGGTNNEQFF	TGTGCCAGCAGCTTCGGGGGGACCAACAATGAGCAGTTCTTC
-	13	-	TRBV29-1	TRBJ2-5	CSVGGLEWETQYF	TGCAGCGTCGGAGGCCTGGAGTGGGAGACCCAGTACTTC
-	17	once	TRBV27	TRBJ2-1	CASSFGWGGGSYNEQFF	TGTGCCAGCAGTTTCGGGTGGGGAGGGGGATCCTACAATGAGCAGTTCTTC
-	13	-	TRBV29-1	TRBJ1-3	CSVTGGSRNTIYF	TGCAGCGTTACGGGGGGTAGCCGAAACACCATATATTTT
-	14	-	TRBV28	TRBJ2-4	CASSFQGQGNIQYF	TGTGCCAGCAGTTTCCAAGGTCAGGGGAACATTCAGTACTTC
TRBD1	13	-	TRBV9	TRBJ2-7	CASSLGQGYEQYF	TGTGCCAGCAGCCTTGGACAGGGCTACGAGCAGTACTTC
TRBD2	16	-	TRBV5-1	TRBJ2-1	CASLPTSGSSYNEQFF	TGCGCCAGCCTCCCCACTAGCGGGTCCTCCTACAATGAGCAGTTCTTC
-	13	-	TRBV28	TRBJ2-1	CASRVGAAYEQFF	TGTGCCAGCAGAGTTGGGGCTGCCTATGAGCAGTTCTTC
-	13	-	TRBV19	TRBJ2-1	CASSSYGANEQFF	TGTGCCAGTAGTTCGTACGGAGCCAATGAGCAGTTCTTC
TRBD2	15	once	TRBV7-7	TRBJ2-5	CASGLAGGPLETQYF	TGTGCTAGCGGTTTGGCGGGAGGGCCGTTAGAGACCCAGTACTTC
TRBD1	13	-	TRBV9	TRBJ2-2	CASSVQGDGELFF	TGTGCCAGCAGCGTACAGGGGGACGGGGAGCTGTTTTTT
TRBD2	16	-	TRBV7-9	TRBJ2-2	CASSSRAGGNTGELFF	TGTGCCAGCAGCTCTCGAGCGGGGGGGAACACCGGGGAGCTGTTTTTT
-	15	-	TRBV28	TRBJ1-3	CATKAGQNSGNTIYF	TGTGCCACCAAGGCGGGGCAGAACTCTGGAAACACCATATATTTT
-	15	-	TRBV25-1	TRBJ2-5	CASSEGHGVLETQYF	TGTGCCAGCAGTGAAGGACATGGGGTATTGGAGACCCAGTACTTC
TRBD2	15	-	TRBV7-2	TRBJ2-1	CASSLEGGPGGEQFF	TGTGCCAGCAGCTTAGAGGGAGGGCCCGGGGGTGAGCAGTTCTTC
-	15	-	TRBV7-9	TRBJ1-2	CASSVAGAANYGYTF	TGTGCCAGCAGCGTGGCAGGGGCAGCTAACTATGGCTACACCTTC
TRBD1	14	few	TRBV5-1	TRBJ2-3	CASSSGQGTDTQYF	TGCGCCAGCAGCTCTGGACAGGGCACAGATACGCAGTATTTT
-	15	-	TRBV14	TRBJ2-5	CASSLQPGTQETQYF	TGTGCCAGCAGCCTCCAGCCGGGGACTCAAGAGACCCAGTACTTC